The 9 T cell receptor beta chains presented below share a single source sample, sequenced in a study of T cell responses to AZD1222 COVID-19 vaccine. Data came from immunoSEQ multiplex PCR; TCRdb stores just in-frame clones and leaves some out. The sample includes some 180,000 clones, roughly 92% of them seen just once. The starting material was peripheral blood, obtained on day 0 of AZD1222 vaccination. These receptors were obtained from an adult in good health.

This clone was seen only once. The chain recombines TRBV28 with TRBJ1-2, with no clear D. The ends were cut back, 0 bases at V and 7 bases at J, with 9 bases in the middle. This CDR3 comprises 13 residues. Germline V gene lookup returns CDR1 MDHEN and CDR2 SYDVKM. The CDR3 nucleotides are TGTGCCAGCAGTTTATGCTTGGAGTGTGGCTACACCTTC. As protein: CASSLCLECGYTF.

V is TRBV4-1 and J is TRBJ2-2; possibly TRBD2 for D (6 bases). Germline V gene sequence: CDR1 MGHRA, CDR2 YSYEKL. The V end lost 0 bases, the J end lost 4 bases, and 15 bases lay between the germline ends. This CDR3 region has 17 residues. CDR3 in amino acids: CASSQETARGRTGELFF. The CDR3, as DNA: TGCGCCAGCAGCCAAGAGACGGCGCGGGGCCGCACCGGGGAGCTGTTTTTT.

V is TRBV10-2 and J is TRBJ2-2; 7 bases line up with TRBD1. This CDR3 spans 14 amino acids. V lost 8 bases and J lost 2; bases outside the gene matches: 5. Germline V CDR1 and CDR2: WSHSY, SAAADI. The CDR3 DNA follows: TGCGCCAGCCGACGGGACAGAAACACCGGGGAGCTGTTTTTT. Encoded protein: CASRRDRNTGELFF.

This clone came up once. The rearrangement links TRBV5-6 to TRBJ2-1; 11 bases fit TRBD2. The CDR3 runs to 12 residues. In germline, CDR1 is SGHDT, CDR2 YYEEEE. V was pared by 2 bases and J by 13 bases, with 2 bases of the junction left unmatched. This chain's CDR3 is CASSFTSGSQFF. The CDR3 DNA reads TGTGCCAGCAGCTTTACTAGCGGGAGTCAGTTCTTC.

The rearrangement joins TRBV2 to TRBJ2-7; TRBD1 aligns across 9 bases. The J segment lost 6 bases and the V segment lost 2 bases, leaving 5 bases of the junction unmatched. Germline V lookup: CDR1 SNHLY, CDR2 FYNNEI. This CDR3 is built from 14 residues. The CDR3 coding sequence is TGTGCCAGCAGTGAACGGGACAGGGCTCTCGAGCAGTACTTC. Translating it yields CASSERDRALEQYF.

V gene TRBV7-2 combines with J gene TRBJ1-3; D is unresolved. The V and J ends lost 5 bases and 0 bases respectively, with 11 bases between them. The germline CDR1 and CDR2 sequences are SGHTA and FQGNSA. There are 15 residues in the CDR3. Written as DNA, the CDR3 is TGTGCCAGCAGCCCCGGGCCCTACTCTGGAAACACCATATATTTT. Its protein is CASSPGPYSGNTIYF. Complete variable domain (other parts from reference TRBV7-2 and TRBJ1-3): GAGVSQSPSNKVTEKGKDVELRCDPISGHTALYWYRQSLGQGLEFLIYFQGNSAPDKSGLPSDRFSAERTGGSVSTLTIQRTQQEDSAVYLCASSPGPYSGNTIYFGEGSWLTVV.

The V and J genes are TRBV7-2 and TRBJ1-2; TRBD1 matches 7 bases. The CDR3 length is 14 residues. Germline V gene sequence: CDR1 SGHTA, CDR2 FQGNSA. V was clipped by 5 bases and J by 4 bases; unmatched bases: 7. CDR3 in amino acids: CASSGPTGAYGYTF. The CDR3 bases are TGTGCCAGCAGCGGACCCACAGGGGCCTATGGCTACACCTTC. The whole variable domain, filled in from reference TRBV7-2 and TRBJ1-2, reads GAGVSQSPSNKVTEKGKDVELRCDPISGHTALYWYRQSLGQGLEFLIYFQGNSAPDKSGLPSDRFSAERTGGSVSTLTIQRTQQEDSAVYLCASSGPTGAYGYTFGSGTRLTVV.

CDR3 nucleotide sequence: TGTGCCAGCGAATTCGTCGGACAGGCGGGCTACGAGCAGTACTTC. Its translation: CASEFVGQAGYEQYF. J is TRBJ2-7 and V is TRBV6-5; TRBD1 matches 7 bases. The germline V gene has CDR1 MNHEY and CDR2 SVGAGI. This CDR3 contains 15 residues. With V trimmed by 8 bases and J by 3 bases, 13 bases remained unmatched.

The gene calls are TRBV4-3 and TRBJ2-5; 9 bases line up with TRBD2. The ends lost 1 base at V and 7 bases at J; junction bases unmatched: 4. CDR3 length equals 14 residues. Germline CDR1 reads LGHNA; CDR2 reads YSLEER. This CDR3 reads CASSQVAGARTQYF. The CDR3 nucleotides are TGCGCCAGCAGCCAAGTAGCGGGGGCTAGGACCCAGTACTTC.